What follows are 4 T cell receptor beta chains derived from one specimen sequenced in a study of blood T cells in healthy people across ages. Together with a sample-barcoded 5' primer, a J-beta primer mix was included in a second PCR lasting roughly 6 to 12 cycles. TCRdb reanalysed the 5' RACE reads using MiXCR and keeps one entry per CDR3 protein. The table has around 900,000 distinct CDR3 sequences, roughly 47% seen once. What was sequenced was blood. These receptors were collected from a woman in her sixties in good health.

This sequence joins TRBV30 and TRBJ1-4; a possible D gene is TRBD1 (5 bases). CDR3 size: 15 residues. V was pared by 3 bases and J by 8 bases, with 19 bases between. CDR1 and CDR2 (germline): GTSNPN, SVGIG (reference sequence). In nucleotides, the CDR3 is TGTGCCTGGAGCCCAGGAGGGGTTCAGGCGGAAAAACTGTTTTTT. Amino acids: CAWSPGGVQAEKLFF.

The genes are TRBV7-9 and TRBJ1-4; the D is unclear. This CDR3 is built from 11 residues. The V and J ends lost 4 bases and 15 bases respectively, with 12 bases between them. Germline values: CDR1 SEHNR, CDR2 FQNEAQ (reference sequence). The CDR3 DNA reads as TGTGCCAGCAGCTCAGGAAGTAAATTGTTTTTT. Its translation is CASSSGSKLFF. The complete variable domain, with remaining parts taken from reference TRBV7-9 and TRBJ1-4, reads DTGVSQNPRHKITKRGQNVTFRCDPISEHNRLYWYRQTLGQGPEFLTYFQNEAQLEKSRLLSDRFSAERPKGSFSTLEIQRTEQGDSAMYLCASSSGSKLFFGSGTQLSVL.

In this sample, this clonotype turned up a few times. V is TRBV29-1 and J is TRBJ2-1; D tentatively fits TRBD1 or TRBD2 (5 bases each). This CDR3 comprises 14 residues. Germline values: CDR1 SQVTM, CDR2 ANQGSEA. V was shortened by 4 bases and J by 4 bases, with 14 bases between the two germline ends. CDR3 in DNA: TGCAGCGTTGGAAGAGGGGTAGAGTACAATGAGCAGTTCTTC. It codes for CSVGRGVEYNEQFF.

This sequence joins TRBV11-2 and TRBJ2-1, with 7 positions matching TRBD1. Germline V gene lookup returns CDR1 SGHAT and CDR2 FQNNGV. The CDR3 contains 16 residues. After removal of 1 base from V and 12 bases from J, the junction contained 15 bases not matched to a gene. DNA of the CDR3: TGTGCCAGCAGCTTAGGGGACAGTACAATGATTTGGGTGCAGTTCTTC. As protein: CASSLGDSTMIWVQFF. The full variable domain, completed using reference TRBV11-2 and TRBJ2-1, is EAGVAQSPRYKIIEKRQSVAFWCNPISGHATLYWYQQILGQGPKLLIQFQNNGVVDDSQLPKDRFSAERLKGVDSTLKIQPAKLEDSAVYLCASSLGDSTMIWVQFFGPGTRLTVL.